What follows describes a single T cell receptor beta chain. What it binds is not known. This specimen comes from a study of OX40 agonist ivuxolimab in advanced cancers. Systemic immunosuppression or a history of autoimmune disease excluded patients. Study conclusions and caveats: Averaged across samples, CD8+ T cells carried more expanded clones than CD4+ did. Among some nonresponders, normalized T-cell clonal expansion was also low.

The data were produced by immunoSEQ multiplex PCR, yet TCRdb's version contains in-frame clones alone and is incomplete. The sample holds fewer than 60,000 clones, around 82% seen once. Looked up from germline, CDR1 is MNHEY and CDR2 is SVGAGI. The CDR3 length is 14 residues. The germline V and J ends were trimmed by 5 bases and 8 bases, with 18 bases remaining between them. The specimen comprised CD4+ or CD8+ T cells sorted from blood, sampled in a trial of the OX40 agonist ivuxolimab. The chain carries TRBV6-5 and TRBJ1-1, with a weak D call TRBD1 (5 bases). This TCR was recovered from an adult with an advanced solid tumor such as melanoma, head and neck, liver or kidney cancer. CDR3 in amino acids: CASSTSGRPREAFF. The CDR3 DNA follows: TGTGCCAGCAGTACCTCGGGACGGCCAAGGGAAGCTTTCTTT.